This TCR beta chain derives from a study of T cells in Graves' hyperthyroidism and ophthalmopathy. Study context: Peripheral blood sampling occurred at initial diagnosis, before any treatment. Study-level findings and limits: Among clonotypes expanded in thyroid above 0.001, most were also found in blood. Stable hyperthyroidism was separated from ophthalmopathy by a model based on 13 V-J features.

The investigators amplified TCR beta CDR3 regions from RNA transcripts. The primer set for the first-round RT-PCR of the TCR CDR3 was HTBI. Via MiXCR, TCRdb re-called the multiplex PCR reads, giving one row per CDR3 protein. The repertoire includes some 360,000 distinct CDR3 sequences, over 11% of them detected once, and approximately 10% sits in the top ten. Every diagnosis used clinical symptoms, serum thyroxine and TRAb, thyroid ultrasound and orbital computed tomography. This clonotype was observed at least ten times. Antigen specificity is unknown. Sequencing used blood. This sequence originates from a woman aged 60 to 75 with Graves' hyperthyroidism.

CDR3 sequence: CSVAMAGQETQYF. The CDR3 nucleotides are TGCAGTGTAGCGATGGCAGGGCAAGAGACCCAGTACTTC. This chain links TRBV20-1 with TRBJ2-5, with D tentatively TRBD1 or TRBD2 (5 bases each). The germline gives CDR1 DFQATT, CDR2 SNEGSKA (reference sequence). V was pared by 7 bases and J by 2 bases, with 14 bases between. This CDR3 spans 13 amino acids.